This record covers a single T cell receptor (beta chain). Its antigen is as yet unknown. This sample is part of a study of cytomegalovirus exposure and HLA in healthy donors. Background on the study: The early release's HLA-typed donors yielded 70 million to 85 million unique TCRs. Study-wide results and limits: The study listed around 150 cytomegalovirus-associated TCR beta chains. Rare sequences made up most TCRs, while some public TCRs were found in many donors.

With 0 bases removed from V and 5 bases from J, the gap between germline ends came to 5 bases. Germline assignment: CDR1 SGHTA and CDR2 FQGNSA. This CDR3 contains 12 residues. PCR involved 60 Vbeta and 13 Jbeta primers. Sequencing used immunoSEQ multiplex PCR; TCRdb keeps in-frame clones, though not all of them. The data show about 130,000 clones, with roughly 80% seen just once and 11% held by the top ten. It was healthy bone marrow donors who served as donors. This chain joins TRBV7-2 and TRBJ2-7; D uncertain. The source of this sequence is a male donor in good health and CMV-seropositive. Sample: PBMCs. The CDR3 coding sequence is TGTGCCAGCAGCTTAGCCCTCCACGAGCAGTACTTC. Its translation: CASSLALHEQYF.